These T cell receptor beta chains were read from a single sample in a study of graft-versus-host responses after intestinal transplantation. Repertoires were generated with immunoSEQ multiplex PCR, while TCRdb's copy carries only in-frame clones and drops some. Of roughly 5,000 clones in the sample, around 71% were seen once. Sequenced here: PBMCs, sampled 300 to 340 days after intestinal transplant. These receptors originate from a human patient who received an intestinal transplant, so some T cells may come from the graft donor. Each CDR3 is given with its conserved first and last residue.

V gene: TRBV18; J gene: TRBJ1-1; CDR3 length: 14; CDR3 protein: CASSPDRTNTEAFF
V gene: TRBV6-6; J gene: TRBJ1-2; CDR3 length: 11; CDR3 protein: CASGTNYGYTF
V gene: TRBV29-1; J gene: TRBJ2-2; CDR3 length: 14; CDR3 protein: CSASGVLNTGELFF
V gene: TRBV6-6; J gene: TRBJ2-7; CDR3 length: 15; CDR3 protein: CASSYSDSSSYEQYF
V gene: TRBV11-3; J gene: TRBJ1-6; CDR3 length: 15; CDR3 protein: CASSSGQGPNSPLHF
V gene: TRBV19; J gene: TRBJ1-5; CDR3 length: 16; CDR3 protein: CASSLSGRGSNQPQHF
V gene: TRBV5-1; J gene: TRBJ1-1; CDR3 length: 11; CDR3 protein: CASSFWTEAFF
V gene: TRBV6-1; J gene: TRBJ2-2; CDR3 length: 14; CDR3 protein: CASSVEGEAGELFF
V gene: TRBV7-2; J gene: TRBJ2-3; CDR3 length: 10; CDR3 protein: CASSRETQYF
V gene: TRBV19; J gene: TRBJ2-2; CDR3 length: 13; CDR3 protein: CASSTLHTGELFF
V gene: TRBV13; J gene: TRBJ2-1; CDR3 length: 17; CDR3 protein: CASSPDWRGVSYNEQFF
V gene: TRBV7-8; J gene: TRBJ2-7; CDR3 length: 17; CDR3 protein: CASSLELAGARVYEQYF
V gene: TRBV27; J gene: TRBJ1-2; CDR3 length: 16; CDR3 protein: CASSPSPPGSLNGYTF
V gene: TRBV10-3; J gene: TRBJ1-5; CDR3 length: 15; CDR3 protein: CAISEEGQADQPQHF
V gene: TRBV7-9; J gene: TRBJ1-4; CDR3 length: 15; CDR3 protein: CASSSGQSTNEKLFF
V gene: TRBV7-2; J gene: TRBJ2-3; CDR3 length: 16; CDR3 protein: CASSLAGRGGLDTQYF
V gene: TRBV6-1; J gene: TRBJ2-1; CDR3 length: 15; CDR3 protein: CASSESTSGGNEQFF
V gene: TRBV7-9; J gene: TRBJ1-2; CDR3 length: 14; CDR3 protein: CASSLDRGHDGYTF
V gene: TRBV7-2; J gene: TRBJ2-3; CDR3 length: 17; CDR3 protein: CASSLYLGGGSTDTQYF
V gene: TRBV21-1; J gene: TRBJ2-7; CDR3 length: 14; CDR3 protein: CASSKFTRYYEQYF
V gene: TRBV4-3; J gene: TRBJ2-3; CDR3 length: 14; CDR3 protein: CASTPTGAGDTQYF
V gene: TRBV5-4; J gene: TRBJ2-7; CDR3 length: 14; CDR3 protein: CASSAGQGMREQYF
V gene: TRBV19; J gene: TRBJ1-5; CDR3 length: 18; CDR3 protein: CASSPPGLPEGGNQPQHF
V gene: TRBV7-8; J gene: TRBJ2-5; CDR3 length: 16; CDR3 protein: CASSLGDRGRPETQYF
V gene: TRBV4-3; J gene: TRBJ2-7; CDR3 length: 17; CDR3 protein: CASSQDRTFGILYEQYF
V gene: TRBV7-9; J gene: TRBJ1-1; CDR3 length: 14; CDR3 protein: CASSQGQGYTEAFF
V gene: TRBV4-3; J gene: TRBJ1-3; CDR3 length: 15; CDR3 protein: CASSQWSGSGNTIYF
V gene: TRBV6-5; J gene: TRBJ2-7; CDR3 length: 11; CDR3 protein: CASGRGDEQYF
V gene: TRBV7-2; J gene: TRBJ2-5; CDR3 length: 16; CDR3 protein: CASSYRQGRYQETQYF
V gene: TRBV5-6; J gene: TRBJ2-5; CDR3 length: 15; CDR3 protein: CASSLTGRGQETQYF
V gene: TRBV11-2; J gene: TRBJ1-2; CDR3 length: 15; CDR3 protein: CASSLLGPGYYGYTF
V gene: TRBV4-3; J gene: TRBJ1-1; CDR3 length: 13; CDR3 protein: CASSQSVNTEAFF
V gene: TRBV7-9; J gene: TRBJ1-1; CDR3 length: 15; CDR3 protein: CASSLAEGAHTEAFF
V gene: TRBV11-2; J gene: TRBJ2-7; CDR3 length: 14; CDR3 protein: CASSTGTGGDQQYF
V gene: TRBV6-6; J gene: TRBJ1-2; CDR3 length: 12; CDR3 protein: CASSYEPYGYTF
V gene: TRBV5-1; J gene: TRBJ2-7; CDR3 length: 14; CDR3 protein: CASSLQGFEYEQYF
V gene: TRBV9; J gene: TRBJ1-3; CDR3 length: 18; CDR3 protein: CASSGDRARSPSGNTIYF
V gene: TRBV11-3; J gene: TRBJ2-1; CDR3 length: 12; CDR3 protein: CASSRGYSEQFF
V gene: TRBV30; J gene: TRBJ1-3; CDR3 length: 14; CDR3 protein: CALRASYSGNTIYF
V gene: TRBV25-1; J gene: TRBJ1-1; CDR3 length: 15; CDR3 protein: CASSPLDPSRTEAFF
V gene: TRBV16; J gene: TRBJ1-1; CDR3 length: 15; CDR3 protein: CASSQSGRLNTEAFF
V gene: TRBV5-1; J gene: TRBJ2-2; CDR3 length: 14; CDR3 protein: CASNYQGGTGELFF
V gene: TRBV27; J gene: TRBJ2-3; CDR3 length: 14; CDR3 protein: CASSSQGSVDTQYF
V gene: TRBV6-1; J gene: TRBJ2-3; CDR3 length: 15; CDR3 protein: CASSEEQGGTDTQYF
V gene: TRBV15; J gene: TRBJ1-5; CDR3 length: 24; CDR3 protein: CATSNDPSVNDKGKDWNGTQPQHF
V gene: TRBV27; J gene: TRBJ1-2; CDR3 length: 12; CDR3 protein: CASRFGDYGYTF
V gene: TRBV4-3; J gene: TRBJ1-2; CDR3 length: 16; CDR3 protein: CASSQETGAGGNSYTF